Presented here are 15 T cell receptor beta chains from one specimen sequenced in a study. The table came from immunoSEQ multiplex PCR; TCRdb's copy has only in-frame clones and leaves some out. This table holds some 68,000 clones, 93% found once. Sequencing was performed on PBMCs. These receptors were taken from a man aged 40-55 years with rheumatoid arthritis.

The V and J genes are TRBV27 and TRBJ1-2, with D possibly TRBD1 on 6 matching bases. Germline V gene sequence: CDR1 MNHEY, CDR2 SMNVEV (reference sequence). V was clipped by 5 bases and J by 8 bases, with 18 bases between them. This CDR3 is built from 14 residues. The CDR3 nucleotides read TGTGCCAGCAGTCCCCCCGGACAGCCCAGGGGCTACACCTTC. Protein: CASSPPGQPRGYTF.

The CDR3 sequence is CSASSGRLMDEQYF. CDR3 in DNA: TGCAGTGCTAGTAGCGGACGGCTTATGGACGAGCAGTACTTC. The chain employs TRBV20-1 and TRBJ2-7; TRBD2 might be the D (6 bases). The CDR3 extends over 14 amino acids. Trimming pared 3 bases from V and 5 bases from J, leaving 17 bases between. Germline CDR1 and CDR2: DFQATT and SNEGSKA (reference sequence).

This clone was detected once. The V gene is TRBV11-2, the J gene TRBJ1-1, with TRBD1 as a possible D gene (5 bases). Germline CDR1 reads SGHAT; CDR2 reads FQNNGV. This CDR3 is built from 14 residues. V lost 5 bases and J 4 bases, leaving 14 bases between the germline ends. DNA for the CDR3: TGTGCCAGCAGCCCCCAATGGGGGGGCACTGAAGCTTTCTTT. It specifies CASSPQWGGTEAFF.

This chain links TRBV5-4 with TRBJ2-7; 8 nucleotides match TRBD1. V lost 4 bases, J lost 0 bases, and 6 bases stayed unmatched. This CDR3 is built from 15 residues. Germline assignment: CDR1 SGHNT and CDR2 YYREEE (reference sequence). The CDR3 region has the DNA TGTGCCAGCAGCCCCCGACAGGGGTACTCCTACGAGCAGTACTTC. Translated: CASSPRQGYSYEQYF.

A single count supports this clone. This chain's CDR3 is CSALQETQYF. The CDR3 DNA follows: TGCAGTGCCCTCCAAGAGACCCAGTACTTC. The chain joins TRBV20-1 to TRBJ2-5; D not certain. This CDR3 is built from 10 residues. From germline, CDR1 is DFQATT and CDR2 SNEGSKA (reference sequence). V dropped 6 bases and J dropped 1 base, with 3 bases sitting between them.

This chain joins TRBV27 and TRBJ2-1; TRBD1 agrees at 8 bases. Trimming removed 6 bases from V and 8 bases from J; junction bases left unmatched: 6. The CDR3 covers 13 residues. Per germline, CDR1 MNHEY and CDR2 SMNVEV (reference sequence). The CDR3 reads CASRSTGAYEQFF. CDR3 bases: TGTGCCAGCAGGTCGACAGGGGCTTATGAGCAGTTCTTC.

V usage is TRBV6-5 and J usage is TRBJ1-1; 10 bases match TRBD1. With 8 bases clipped from V and 6 bases from J, the junction kept 9 bases outside the gene matches. The CDR3 length is 14 residues. CDR1 is MNHEY, CDR2 SVGAGI, per germline. The CDR3 DNA is TGTGCCAGCCTCAAGACAGGGGGCAGGGCTGAAGCTTTCTTT. This gives the protein CASLKTGGRAEAFF.

The table lists this clone with a count of one. The J gene is TRBJ2-2, the V gene TRBV10-1; D might be TRBD2 (5 bases). Trimming stripped 4 bases from V and 6 bases from J, with 9 bases between. The CDR3 contains 13 residues. CDR1 is WNHNN and CDR2 is SYGVQD in the germline V gene (reference sequence). The CDR3 bases are TGCGCCAGCAGTGTACCCGGGGCCGGGGAGCTGTTTTTT. It translates to CASSVPGAGELFF.

This chain links TRBV5-1 with TRBJ1-1; D unclear. The CDR3 extends over 11 amino acids. Per the germline V gene, CDR1 is SGHRS and CDR2 is YFSETQ. V was clipped by 0 bases and J by 11 bases, with 8 bases between them. The CDR3 loop is CASSLGGYAFF. CDR3 DNA: TGCGCCAGCAGCTTGGGGGGATACGCTTTCTTT.

CDR3 loop: CATRGHRGTEAFF. The CDR3, as DNA: TGTGCCACAAGGGGCCACAGGGGCACTGAAGCTTTCTTT. The chain recombines TRBV6-5 with TRBJ1-1; TRBD1 agrees at 7 bases. CDR1 and CDR2 (germline): MNHEY, SVGAGI. The ends lost 10 bases at V and 4 bases at J; junction bases unmatched: 9. The CDR3 has 13 residues.

The gene calls are TRBV3-1 (or the pseudogene TRBV3-2) and TRBJ2-2; D unclear. The CDR3 is 14 residues long. Trimming took 8 bases from V and 5 from J, leaving 15 bases between them. The V gene's germline CDR1 is LGHDT and CDR2 YNNKEL (reference sequence). DNA of the CDR3: TGTGCCAGCGCCCACCTTCAAGGGACCGGGGAGCTGTTTTTT. This sequence encodes CASAHLQGTGELFF.

V is TRBV28 and J is TRBJ1-3; TRBD1 is a possible D gene (5 bases). Germline V gene data show CDR1 as MDHEN and CDR2 as SYDVKM. V was clipped by 4 bases and J by 0 bases, with 13 bases between them. The CDR3 spans 16 residues. The CDR3: CASSSLGGSSGNTIYF. DNA for the CDR3: TGTGCCAGCAGTTCCCTCGGGGGGAGCTCTGGAAACACCATATATTTT.

This clone was detected only once. The chain joins TRBV27 to TRBJ2-4; 8 bases line up with TRBD2. The CDR3 totals 16 residues. Germline lookup yields CDR1 MNHEY and CDR2 SMNVEV (reference sequence). The V and J ends lost 4 bases and 3 bases, in that order; junction bases with no gene match: 8. This chain's CDR3 is CASSSYGRGDKNIQYF. DNA of the CDR3: TGTGCCAGCAGTTCGTACGGGAGGGGCGACAAAAACATTCAGTACTTC.

This chain uses TRBV29-1 with TRBJ1-2; weak D call: TRBD1 (5 bases). CDR1 and CDR2 (germline): SQVTM, ANQGSEA. V was cut by 5 bases and J by 4 bases, with 8 bases left in between. The CDR3 covers 11 residues. Written as DNA, the CDR3 is TGCAGCGTTCAGGGCGTCTATGGCTACACCTTC. It encodes CSVQGVYGYTF.

The V gene is TRBV5-1, the J gene TRBJ2-5, with a tentative D call TRBD1 (5 bases). The CDR3 length is 13 residues. The V gene lost 0 bases and the J gene lost 4 bases, with 7 bases spanning the gap. Germline CDR1 reads SGHRS; CDR2 reads YFSETQ. CDR3 DNA: TGCGCCAGCAGCTTGGGGCAGGGAGAGACCCAGTACTTC. Translation gives CASSLGQGETQYF. The whole variable domain, filled in from reference TRBV5-1 and TRBJ2-5, reads KAGVTQTPRYLIKTRGQQVTLSCSPISGHRSVSWYQQTPGQGLQFLFEYFSETQRNKGNFPGRFSGRQFSNSRSEMNVSTLELGDSALYLCASSLGQGETQYFGPGTRLLVL.